The rows below give T cell receptor beta chains drawn from one sample of a study of shared clonotypes between healthy human individuals. TCRdb keeps only in-frame clones here, not all; method: immunoSEQ multiplex PCR. Altogether 2 million or so clones are present, about 95% being singletons, with the ten largest covering 0.9% to 1.3%. The material sequenced was naive CD8+ T cells sorted from blood. These receptors were collected from a man aged 18-30 years in good health. The CDR3 runs from the conserved cysteine through the conserved F or W. The D gene is left open where the match is weak. A clone size is listed for some rows: how often the clone was seen (once, few, many), or a class if it is expanded.

cdr3_aa: CASSQLGLAGHNEQFF; cdr3_nt: TGCGCCAGCAGCCAACTCGGACTAGCGGGCCACAATGAGCAGTTCTTC; v_call: TRBV4-3; j_call: TRBJ2-1; d_call: TRBD2; clone_size: NA
cdr3_aa: CAWSTLLSATDTQYF; cdr3_nt: TGTGCCTGGAGTACCCTCCTTAGCGCCACAGATACGCAGTATTTT; v_call: TRBV30; j_call: TRBJ2-3; d_call: NA; clone_size: NA
cdr3_aa: CASSLGQVHGYTF; cdr3_nt: TGTGCCAGCAGCTTGGGTCAGGTTCATGGCTACACCTTC; v_call: TRBV11-2; j_call: TRBJ1-2; d_call: NA; clone_size: NA
cdr3_aa: CASSMWAVGGGTDTQYF; cdr3_nt: TGTGCCAGTAGTATGTGGGCTGTTGGGGGAGGCACAGATACGCAGTATTTT; v_call: TRBV19; j_call: TRBJ2-3; d_call: NA; clone_size: NA
cdr3_aa: CASSSSLLAGGGEQFF; cdr3_nt: TGTGCCAGCAGCTCGTCCTTACTAGCGGGAGGGGGTGAGCAGTTCTTC; v_call: TRBV7-6; j_call: TRBJ2-1; d_call: TRBD2; clone_size: NA
cdr3_aa: CASRGQDMNTEAFF; cdr3_nt: TGTGCCAGCAGGGGACAAGACATGAACACTGAAGCTTTCTTT; v_call: TRBV6-1; j_call: TRBJ1-1; d_call: NA; clone_size: NA
cdr3_aa: CASSPHGGQGSDEQYF; cdr3_nt: TGCGCCAGCAGCCCCCACGGTGGACAGGGTTCCGACGAGCAGTACTTC; v_call: TRBV4-1; j_call: TRBJ2-7; d_call: TRBD1; clone_size: NA
cdr3_aa: CASSSAIDRGDTEAFF; cdr3_nt: TGTGCCAGTAGCTCTGCCATCGACAGGGGGGACACTGAAGCTTTCTTT; v_call: TRBV19; j_call: TRBJ1-1; d_call: TRBD1; clone_size: many
cdr3_aa: CASSYSWGGEQYF; cdr3_nt: TGTGCCAGCAGTTACTCATGGGGTGGCGAGCAGTACTTC; v_call: TRBV6-5; j_call: TRBJ2-7; d_call: NA; clone_size: NA
cdr3_aa: CAIRGEDRGVDEQYF; cdr3_nt: TGTGCCATCAGGGGTGAGGACAGGGGGGTGGACGAGCAGTACTTC; v_call: TRBV10-3; j_call: TRBJ2-7; d_call: TRBD1; clone_size: NA
cdr3_aa: CASSEGNSPLHF; cdr3_nt: TGTGCCAGCAGTGAGGGAAATTCACCCCTCCACTTT; v_call: TRBV6-4; j_call: TRBJ1-6; d_call: NA; clone_size: few
cdr3_aa: CASSLGTLDSNPGDTQYF; cdr3_nt: TGTGCCAGCAGCTTGGGGACTCTCGACTCAAACCCTGGGGATACGCAGTATTTT; v_call: TRBV7-6; j_call: TRBJ2-3; d_call: NA; clone_size: NA
cdr3_aa: CASSPRVQETQYF; cdr3_nt: TGTGCCAGCAGCCCCAGGGTGCAAGAGACCCAGTACTTC; v_call: TRBV7-9; j_call: TRBJ2-5; d_call: NA; clone_size: NA
cdr3_aa: CASSSPGPQFGTGELFF; cdr3_nt: TGTGCCAGCAGTTCACCCGGGCCCCAATTTGGCACCGGGGAGCTGTTTTTT; v_call: TRBV28; j_call: TRBJ2-2; d_call: NA; clone_size: NA
cdr3_aa: CASSIRGPSYEQYF; cdr3_nt: TGTGCCAGCAGTATCAGGGGTCCCTCCTACGAGCAGTACTTC; v_call: TRBV27; j_call: TRBJ2-7; d_call: NA; clone_size: once
cdr3_aa: CASKGAADTQYF; cdr3_nt: TGTGCCAGCAAGGGGGCGGCAGATACGCAGTATTTT; v_call: TRBV6-5; j_call: TRBJ2-3; d_call: TRBD1; clone_size: NA
cdr3_aa: CASRLEGQGNYEQYF; cdr3_nt: TGTGCCAGTAGACTCGAGGGACAGGGTAACTACGAGCAGTACTTC; v_call: TRBV19; j_call: TRBJ2-7; d_call: TRBD1; clone_size: NA
cdr3_aa: CSVEGRSNTEAFF; cdr3_nt: TGCAGCGTGGAGGGACGGTCGAACACTGAAGCTTTCTTT; v_call: TRBV29-1; j_call: TRBJ1-1; d_call: NA; clone_size: NA
cdr3_aa: CASSVSPSTDTQYF; cdr3_nt: TGTGCCAGCAGTGTATCGCCTAGCACAGATACGCAGTATTTT; v_call: TRBV2; j_call: TRBJ2-3; d_call: NA; clone_size: NA
cdr3_aa: CASSAATGELFF; cdr3_nt: TGTGCCAGCAGCGCGGCCACCGGGGAGCTGTTTTTT; v_call: TRBV9; j_call: TRBJ2-2; d_call: NA; clone_size: NA
cdr3_aa: CASSQDLTGHPLNGYTF; cdr3_nt: TGTGCCAGCAGCCAAGACCTAACAGGTCACCCCCTGAACGGCTACACCTTC; v_call: TRBV14; j_call: TRBJ1-2; d_call: NA; clone_size: NA
cdr3_aa: CASSYSDVETQYF; cdr3_nt: TGTGCCAGCAGTTACTCAGACGTGGAGACCCAGTACTTC; v_call: TRBV6-5; j_call: TRBJ2-5; d_call: NA; clone_size: NA
cdr3_aa: CACPRKGIETEAFF; cdr3_nt: TGTGCCTGCCCAAGAAAAGGGATAGAGACTGAAGCTTTCTTT; v_call: TRBV7-9; j_call: TRBJ1-1; d_call: NA; clone_size: NA
cdr3_aa: CAITARAAGPTSTEAFF; cdr3_nt: TGTGCCATCACGGCCCGGGCGGCCGGGCCAACCAGCACTGAAGCTTTCTTT; v_call: TRBV10-3; j_call: TRBJ1-1; d_call: NA; clone_size: few
cdr3_aa: CASSLAGNQPQHF; cdr3_nt: TGTGCCAGCAGCTTGGCGGGCAATCAGCCCCAGCATTTT; v_call: TRBV5-4; j_call: TRBJ1-5; d_call: NA; clone_size: NA
cdr3_aa: CAISGQGAGEKLFF; cdr3_nt: TGTGCCATCAGTGGTCAGGGTGCGGGCGAAAAACTGTTTTTT; v_call: TRBV10-3; j_call: TRBJ1-4; d_call: NA; clone_size: once
cdr3_aa: CASSQALTGGEGDTQYF; cdr3_nt: TGCGCCAGCAGCCAAGCCTTGACAGGGGGGGAGGGAGATACGCAGTATTTT; v_call: TRBV4-3; j_call: TRBJ2-3; d_call: TRBD1; clone_size: NA
cdr3_aa: CAISATTEAFF; cdr3_nt: TGTGCCATCAGTGCAACCACTGAAGCTTTCTTT; v_call: TRBV10-3; j_call: TRBJ1-1; d_call: NA; clone_size: NA
cdr3_aa: CASIRAGVTYNEQFF; cdr3_nt: TGCGCCAGCATCCGAGCGGGGGTTACCTACAATGAGCAGTTCTTC; v_call: TRBV10-1; j_call: TRBJ2-1; d_call: TRBD2; clone_size: once
cdr3_aa: CASCSGGSSYEQYF; cdr3_nt: TGTGCCAGCTGTAGCGGGGGGAGCTCCTACGAGCAGTACTTC; v_call: TRBV18; j_call: TRBJ2-7; d_call: TRBD2; clone_size: NA
cdr3_aa: CASSLADATYNEQFF; cdr3_nt: TGTGCCAGCAGCTTAGCCGACGCCACCTACAATGAGCAGTTCTTC; v_call: TRBV7-9; j_call: TRBJ2-1; d_call: NA; clone_size: NA
cdr3_aa: CASSDAGGAGSYNEQFF; cdr3_nt: TGCGCCAGCAGTGATGCCGGCGGGGCTGGCTCCTACAATGAGCAGTTCTTC; v_call: TRBV10-1; j_call: TRBJ2-1; d_call: NA; clone_size: NA
cdr3_aa: CAAGTGELFF; cdr3_nt: TGTGCCGCGGGGACCGGGGAGCTGTTTTTT; v_call: TRBV7-9; j_call: TRBJ2-2; d_call: NA; clone_size: once
cdr3_aa: CASSPGKGVDTDTQYF; cdr3_nt: TGTGCCAGCTCACCAGGGAAGGGGGTCGACACAGATACGCAGTATTTT; v_call: TRBV18; j_call: TRBJ2-3; d_call: NA; clone_size: NA